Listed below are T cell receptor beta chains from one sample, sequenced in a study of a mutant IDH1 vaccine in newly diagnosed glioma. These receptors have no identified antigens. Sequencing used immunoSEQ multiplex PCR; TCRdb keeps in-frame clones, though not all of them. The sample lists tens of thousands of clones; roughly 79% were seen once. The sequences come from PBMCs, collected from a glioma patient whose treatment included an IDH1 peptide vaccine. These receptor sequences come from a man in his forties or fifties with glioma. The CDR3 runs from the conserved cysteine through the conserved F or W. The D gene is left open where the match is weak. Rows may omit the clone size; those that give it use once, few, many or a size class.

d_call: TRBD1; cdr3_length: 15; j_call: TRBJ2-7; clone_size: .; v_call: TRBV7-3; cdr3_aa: CASSLTGLGSYEQYF; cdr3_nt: TGTGCCAGCAGCTTGACAGGGTTAGGCTCCTACGAGCAGTACTTC
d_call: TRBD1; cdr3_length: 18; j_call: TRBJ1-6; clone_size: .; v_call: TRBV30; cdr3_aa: CACNFDQGASSYNSPLHF; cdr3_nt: TGTGCCTGCAACTTTGACCAGGGGGCTAGCTCCTATAATTCACCCCTCCACTTT
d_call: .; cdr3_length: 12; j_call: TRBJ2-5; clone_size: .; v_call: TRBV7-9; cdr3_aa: CASSLVGETQYF; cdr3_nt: TGTGCCAGCAGCTTGGTGGGGGAGACCCAGTACTTC
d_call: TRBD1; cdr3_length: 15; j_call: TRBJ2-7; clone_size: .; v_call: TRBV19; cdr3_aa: CASSTYNRGPYEQYF; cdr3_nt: TGTGCCAGTAGTACATATAACAGGGGGCCTTACGAGCAGTACTTC
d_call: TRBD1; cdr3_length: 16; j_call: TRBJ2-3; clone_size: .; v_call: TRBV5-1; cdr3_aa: CASSLAGTGGTDTQYF; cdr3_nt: TGCGCCAGCAGCTTAGCCGGGACAGGCGGAACAGATACGCAGTATTTT
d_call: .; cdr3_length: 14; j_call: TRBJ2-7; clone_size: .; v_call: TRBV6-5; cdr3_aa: CASSYGQGYYEQYF; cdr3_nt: TGTGCCAGCAGTTATGGGCAGGGATACTACGAGCAGTACTTC
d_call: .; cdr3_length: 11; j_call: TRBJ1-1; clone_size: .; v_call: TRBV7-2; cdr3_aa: CASSFSGGAFF; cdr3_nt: TGTGCCAGCAGCTTTAGCGGGGGAGCTTTCTTT
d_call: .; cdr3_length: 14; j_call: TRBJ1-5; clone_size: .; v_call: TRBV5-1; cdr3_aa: CASSLGDTNQPQHF; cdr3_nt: TGCGCCAGCAGCTTGGGGGACACAAATCAGCCCCAGCATTTT
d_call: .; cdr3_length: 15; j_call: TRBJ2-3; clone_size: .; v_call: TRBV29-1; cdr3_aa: CSVEGAGYSTDTQYF; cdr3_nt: TGCAGCGTTGAAGGGGCAGGCTATAGCACAGATACGCAGTATTTT
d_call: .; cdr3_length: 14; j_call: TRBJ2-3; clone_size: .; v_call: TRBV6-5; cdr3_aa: CATLGAGGTDTQYF; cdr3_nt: TGTGCCACCCTTGGGGCAGGGGGCACAGATACGCAGTATTTT
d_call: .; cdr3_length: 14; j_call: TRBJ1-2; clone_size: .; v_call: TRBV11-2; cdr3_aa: CASSLGPQGYGYTF; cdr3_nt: TGTGCCAGCAGCTTAGGTCCCCAGGGCTATGGCTACACCTTC
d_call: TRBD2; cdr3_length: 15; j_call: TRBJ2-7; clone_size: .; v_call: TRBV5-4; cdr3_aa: CASSFGLAGPREQYF; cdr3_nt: TGTGCCAGCAGTTTTGGACTAGCGGGCCCTCGGGAGCAGTACTTC
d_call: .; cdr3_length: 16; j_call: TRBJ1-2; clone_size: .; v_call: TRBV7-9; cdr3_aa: CASSLAETRGDYGYTF; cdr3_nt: TGTGCCAGCAGCTTAGCTGAGACACGAGGGGACTATGGCTACACCTTC
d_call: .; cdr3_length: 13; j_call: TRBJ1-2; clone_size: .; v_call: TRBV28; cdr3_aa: CASSLYTSYGYTF; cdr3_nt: TGTGCCAGCAGTTTATACACCAGCTATGGCTACACCTTC
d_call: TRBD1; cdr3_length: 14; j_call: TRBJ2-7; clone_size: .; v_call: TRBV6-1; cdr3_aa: CASITGTGNYEQYF; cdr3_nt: TGTGCCAGCATCACGGGGACAGGGAACTACGAGCAGTACTTC
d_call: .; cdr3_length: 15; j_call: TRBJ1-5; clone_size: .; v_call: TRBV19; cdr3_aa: CASSIPSDTHQPQHF; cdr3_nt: TGTGCCAGTAGTATCCCGTCGGACACTCATCAGCCCCAGCATTTT
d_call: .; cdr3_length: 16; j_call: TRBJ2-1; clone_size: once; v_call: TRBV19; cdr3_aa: CASSPLVPQDYNEQFF; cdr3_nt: TGTGCCAGTAGTCCGCTAGTCCCCCAAGATTACAATGAGCAGTTCTTC
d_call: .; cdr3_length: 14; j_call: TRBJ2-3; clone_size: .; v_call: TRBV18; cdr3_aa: CASSPADTPDTQYF; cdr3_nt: TGTGCCAGCTCACCAGCCGACACCCCAGATACGCAGTATTTT
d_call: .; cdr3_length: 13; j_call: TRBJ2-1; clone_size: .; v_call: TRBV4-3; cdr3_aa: CASSQDRAREQFF; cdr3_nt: TGCGCCAGCAGCCAAGATAGGGCTCGGGAGCAGTTCTTC
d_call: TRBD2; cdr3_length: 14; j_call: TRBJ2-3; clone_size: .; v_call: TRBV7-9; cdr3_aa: CASSLREGPDTQYF; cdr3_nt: TGTGCCAGCAGCTTGCGGGAGGGCCCAGATACGCAGTATTTT
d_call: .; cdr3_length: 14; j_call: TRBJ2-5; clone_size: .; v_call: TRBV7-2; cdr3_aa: CASSLVQARETQYF; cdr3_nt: TGTGCCAGCAGCTTAGTGCAGGCTCGAGAGACCCAGTACTTC
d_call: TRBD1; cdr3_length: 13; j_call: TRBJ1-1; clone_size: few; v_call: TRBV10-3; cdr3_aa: CAISTGEGTEAFF; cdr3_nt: TGTGCCATCAGCACAGGGGAGGGGACTGAAGCTTTCTTT
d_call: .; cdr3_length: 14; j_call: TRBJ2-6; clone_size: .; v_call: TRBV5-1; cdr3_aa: CASTEDSGANVLTF; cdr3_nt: TGCGCCAGCACGGAGGACTCTGGGGCCAACGTCCTGACTTTC
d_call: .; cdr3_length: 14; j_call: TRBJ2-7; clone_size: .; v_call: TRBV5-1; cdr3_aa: CASSLGQNNYEQYF; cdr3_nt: TGCGCCAGCAGCTTGGGACAGAACAACTACGAGCAGTACTTC
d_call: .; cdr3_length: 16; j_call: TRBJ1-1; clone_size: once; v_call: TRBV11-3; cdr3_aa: CASSLRGVGVNTEAFF; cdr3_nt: TGTGCCAGCAGCTTAAGGGGAGTAGGGGTAAACACTGAAGCTTTCTTT
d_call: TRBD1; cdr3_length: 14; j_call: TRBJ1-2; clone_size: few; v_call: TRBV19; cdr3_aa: CASTLWGQGKGYTF; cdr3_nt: TGTGCCAGTACACTGTGGGGACAGGGAAAAGGCTACACCTTC
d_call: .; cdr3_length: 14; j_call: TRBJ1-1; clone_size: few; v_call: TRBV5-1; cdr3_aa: CASSLSGRDQGAFF; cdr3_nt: TGCGCCAGCAGCTTGTCCGGACGGGACCAAGGAGCTTTCTTT
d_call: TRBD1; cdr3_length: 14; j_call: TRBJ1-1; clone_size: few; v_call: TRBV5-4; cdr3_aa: CASSFPTGKTEAFF; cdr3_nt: TGTGCCAGCAGCTTCCCGACAGGGAAGACTGAAGCTTTCTTT
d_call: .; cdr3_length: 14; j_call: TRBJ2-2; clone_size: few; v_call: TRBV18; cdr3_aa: CASSFDRNTGELFF; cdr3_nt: TGTGCCAGCTCCTTCGACAGGAACACCGGGGAGCTGTTTTTT
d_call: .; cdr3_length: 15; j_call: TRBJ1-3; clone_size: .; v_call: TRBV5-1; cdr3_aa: CASSLDRGGGNTIYF; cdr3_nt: TGCGCCAGCAGCTTGGACCGGGGTGGTGGAAACACCATATATTTT
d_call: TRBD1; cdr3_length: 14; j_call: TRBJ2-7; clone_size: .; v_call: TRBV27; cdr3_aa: CASSFDRVGYEQYF; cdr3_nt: TGTGCCAGCAGTTTCGACAGGGTGGGCTACGAGCAGTACTTC